One sample yielded the 3 T cell receptor beta chains listed below, sequenced in a study of T cell repertoires in cytomegalovirus infection. TCRdb redid the calling of the reads with MiXCR, one entry per CDR3 protein. The sample gives roughly 800,000 distinct CDR3 sequences, 25% to 30% of which show up once; roughly 14% is in the top ten. Antigens of these TCRs are unknown. Material: cultured CD8+ T cells from PBMCs, obtained from culture after CMV antigen stimulation. These receptors all stem from a human donor in good health (CMV status not recorded). Some clones in this sample may be carry-over from other donors' samples.

This clonotype was observed a few times. The chain employs TRBV7-6 and TRBJ1-1; D unresolved. The CDR3 extends over 15 amino acids. The germline V gene encodes CDR1 SGHVS and CDR2 FNYEAQ. V gave up 1 base and J gave up 4 bases, with 13 bases separating them. The CDR3 loop reads CASSLEGGARTEAFF. In DNA form, the CDR3 reads TGTGCCAGCAGCTTAGAGGGTGGAGCACGCACTGAAGCTTTCTTT.

There are many counts of this clonotype. The J gene is TRBJ2-1, the V gene TRBV6-1; D is possibly TRBD1 or TRBD2 (5 bases each). V lost 6 bases to trimming and J lost 2 bases, with 14 bases between them. Germline CDR1 MNHNS, CDR2 SASEGT. There are 15 residues in the CDR3. The CDR3 reads CASSRGGDAYNEQFF. For the CDR3, the DNA is TGTGCCAGCAGCCGTGGGGGAGATGCCTACAATGAGCAGTTCTTC.

As concerns this clonotype: Given a much more abundant clone one base away, this may be a read error. The rearrangement uses TRBV7-8 and TRBJ2-1; D is perhaps TRBD1 (6 bases). The CDR3 sequence is 16 residues long. Germline-derived CDR1 and CDR2 are SGHVS and FQNEAQ. V lost 10 bases and J lost 0, with 19 bases in between. The CDR3 DNA reads as TGTGCCAACGTCCAGGGGAGTAGGAGCTCCTACAATGAGCAGTTCTTC. Translating it yields CANVQGSRSSYNEQFF.